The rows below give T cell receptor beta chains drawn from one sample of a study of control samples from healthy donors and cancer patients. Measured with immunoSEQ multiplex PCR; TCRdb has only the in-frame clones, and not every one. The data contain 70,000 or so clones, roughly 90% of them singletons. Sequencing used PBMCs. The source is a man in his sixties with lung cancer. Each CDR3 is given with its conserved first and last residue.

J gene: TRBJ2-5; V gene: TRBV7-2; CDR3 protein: CASSLRVQETQYF
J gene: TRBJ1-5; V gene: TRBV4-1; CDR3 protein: CASSHQQYHSNQPQHF
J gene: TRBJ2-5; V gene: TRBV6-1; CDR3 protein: CASSEDFTFSDGRPQYF
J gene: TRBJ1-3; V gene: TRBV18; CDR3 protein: CASSPGTAGLKKEWF
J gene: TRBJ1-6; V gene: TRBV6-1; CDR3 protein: CASSDTRGTNNSPLHF
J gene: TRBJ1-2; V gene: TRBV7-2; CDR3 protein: CASSSTVGTGGVYGYTF
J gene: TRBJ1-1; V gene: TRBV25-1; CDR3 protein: CASSGAGVPYSTEAFF
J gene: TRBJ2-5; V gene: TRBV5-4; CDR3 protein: CASSLPLAGKAETQYF
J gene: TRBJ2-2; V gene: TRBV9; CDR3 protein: CASSPEVGNQNTGELFF
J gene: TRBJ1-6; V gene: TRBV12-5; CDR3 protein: CASGLDSYNSPLHF
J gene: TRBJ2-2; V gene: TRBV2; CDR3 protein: CASSQLTGELFF
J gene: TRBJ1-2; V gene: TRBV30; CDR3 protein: CAWSTVSSYGYTF
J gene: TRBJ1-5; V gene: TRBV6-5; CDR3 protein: CASQLGQAPYPQHF
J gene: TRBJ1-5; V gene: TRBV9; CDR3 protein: CASSVGQGTGNQPQHF
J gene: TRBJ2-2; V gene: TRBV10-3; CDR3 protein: CAITGGGSNTGELFF
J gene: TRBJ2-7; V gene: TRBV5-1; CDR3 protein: CASSLTGGMREQYF
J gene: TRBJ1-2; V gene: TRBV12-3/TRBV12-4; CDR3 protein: CASSPGTDYGYTF
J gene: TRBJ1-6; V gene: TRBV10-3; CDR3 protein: CAISETGGIWDSPLHF
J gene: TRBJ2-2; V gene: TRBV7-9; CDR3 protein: CASQRSGSDAGELFF
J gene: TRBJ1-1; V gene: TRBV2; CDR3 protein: CASSGTEPNTEAFF
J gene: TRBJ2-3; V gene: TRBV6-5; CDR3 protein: CASRPPGTSTDTQYF
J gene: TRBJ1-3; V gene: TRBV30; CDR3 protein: CAWTLQPVSGNTIYF
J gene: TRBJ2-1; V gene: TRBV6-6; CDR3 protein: CASRPQRNSYNEQFF
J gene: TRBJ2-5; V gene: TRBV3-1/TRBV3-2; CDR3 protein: CASSPWTGQETQYF
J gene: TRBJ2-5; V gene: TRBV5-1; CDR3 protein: CASSKTVTQETQYF
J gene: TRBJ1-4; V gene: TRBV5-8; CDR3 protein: CASSLNGGGEKLFF
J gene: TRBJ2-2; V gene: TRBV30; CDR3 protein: CAWSGGRVNTGELFF
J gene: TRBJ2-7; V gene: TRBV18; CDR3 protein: CASRGTISYEQYF
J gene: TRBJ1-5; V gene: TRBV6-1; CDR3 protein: CASSDLQPQHF